A single sample is the source of the 18 T cell receptor beta chains below, sequenced in a study of T cell repertoires in cytomegalovirus infection. One entry per CDR3 protein results from TCRdb running MiXCR on the reads. This sample has around 130,000 distinct CDR3 sequences, with about 10% found just once. Sequences were obtained from PBMCs. The origin of the receptors is a human donor in good health (CMV status not recorded). Some clones in this sample may be carry-over from other donors' samples.

This clonotype was counted many times. The chain joins TRBV15 to TRBJ2-1; either TRBD1 or TRBD2 may supply D (5 bases each). Trimming cost V 0 bases and J 4 bases, with 13 bases left between them. Looked up from germline, CDR1 is LNHNV and CDR2 is YYDKDF (reference sequence). The CDR3 extends over 16 amino acids. The CDR3 bases are TGTGCCACCAGCAGAGATGGGGACGGGGCTTACAATGAGCAGTTCTTC. It is translated as CATSRDGDGAYNEQFF. Together with reference TRBV15 and TRBJ2-1, the CDR3 gives the full variable domain: DAMVIQNPRYQVTQFGKPVTLSCSQTLNHNVMYWYQQKSSQAPKLLFHYYDKDFNNEADTPDNFQSRRPNTSFCFLDIRSPGLGDTAMYLCATSRDGDGAYNEQFFGPGTRLTVL.

This clonotype showed up just a few times. The V gene is TRBV29-1, the J gene TRBJ2-7; D is perhaps TRBD2 (6 bases). The CDR3 covers 12 residues. The germline gives CDR1 SQVTM, CDR2 ANQGSEA. Trimming took 5 bases from V and 5 from J, leaving 13 bases between them. The CDR3 loop is CSVTRAGHEQYF. Here the CDR3 DNA reads TGCAGCGTTACTAGGGCGGGACACGAGCAGTACTTC.

In its sample, this clonotype was seen many times. The chain employs TRBV12-3 or TRBV12-4 and TRBJ2-3, with D perhaps matching TRBD1 (5 bases). V lost 1 base, J lost 6 bases, and 17 bases lay in between. The CDR3 length is 16 residues. This CDR3 is CASSLVRQIDWDTQYF. CDR3 nucleotide sequence: TGTGCCAGCAGTTTAGTACGACAGATTGATTGGGATACGCAGTATTTT.

This clonotype occurred many times. The chain carries TRBV5-8 and TRBJ2-5; D call uncertain. The CDR3 covers 12 residues. V shed 4 bases and J shed 5 bases, with 9 bases lying between them. CDR1 and CDR2 from the germline V gene are SGHTS and YDEGEE. CDR3 amino acids: CASSVWWETQYF. The CDR3, as DNA: TGTGCCAGCAGCGTTTGGTGGGAGACCCAGTACTTC.

This clonotype came up a few times. J is TRBJ2-7 and V is TRBV5-5; TRBD1 aligns across 9 bases. V lost 4 bases and J lost 2; bases outside the gene matches: 4. Germline loops: CDR1 SGHKS, CDR2 YYEKEE (reference sequence). CDR3 size: 14 residues. Written as DNA, the CDR3 is TGTGCCAGCAGCGCGGGACAGGGAGCCTACGAGCAGTACTTC. Its translation: CASSAGQGAYEQYF.

This clonotype was seen ten or more times. The chain joins TRBV12-3 or TRBV12-4 to TRBJ1-1; D perhaps matches TRBD1 (6 bases). This CDR3 has 13 residues. The V end was cut by 5 bases, the J end by 4 bases, with 11 bases between. The DNA for the CDR3 is TGTGCCAGCAGTCAGGGGATGAGCACTGAAGCTTTCTTT. The encoded protein is CASSQGMSTEAFF.

The chain recombines TRBV20-1 with TRBJ1-3; D is perhaps TRBD1 (5 bases). Trimming shortened V by 0 bases and J by 0 bases, and 9 bases separated the two germline ends. CDR1 is DFQATT, CDR2 SNEGSKA, per germline (reference sequence). CDR3 length: 15 residues. CDR3 DNA sequence: TGCAGTGCTAGAGATCGGGGCTTCTCTGGAAACACCATATATTTT. This encodes CSARDRGFSGNTIYF.

The chain employs TRBV28 and TRBJ1-1; D is possibly TRBD1 (6 bases). CDR1 MDHEN and CDR2 SYDVKM come from the germline V gene. The CDR3 totals 16 residues. Between the trimmed V and J ends, which lost 5 bases and 4 bases, there was a span of 20 bases. CDR3 in amino acids: CASSTWTDGYGTEAFF. The DNA of the CDR3 is TGTGCCAGCAGTACGTGGACAGATGGGTATGGCACTGAAGCTTTCTTT.

This clonotype showed up many times. V is TRBV4-1 and J is TRBJ2-3, with D perhaps TRBD2 (5 bases). The CDR3 is 15 residues long. V lost 4 bases, J lost 2 bases, and 13 bases lay in between. Germline V CDR1 and CDR2: MGHRA, YSYEKL. The CDR3, as DNA: TGCGCCAGCAGCCCCCCGGGGTCTTTCACAGATACGCAGTATTTT. Translated: CASSPPGSFTDTQYF.

The rearrangement joins TRBV7-9 to TRBJ2-5, with D perhaps assigned TRBD1 or TRBD2 (5 bases each). Trimming removed 5 bases from V and 1 base from J, with 11 bases in between. The CDR3 contains 14 residues. Germline V gene data show CDR1 as SEHNR and CDR2 as FQNEAQ (reference sequence). CDR3 coding DNA: TGTGCCAGCAGCGCCATGGGGGTCCAAGAGACCCAGTACTTC. As protein: CASSAMGVQETQYF.

In this sample, this clonotype turned up many times. This chain uses TRBV5-4 with TRBJ2-3, with 11 bases matching TRBD2. V gave up 4 bases and J gave up 5 bases; unmatched junction bases: 6. This CDR3 is built from 15 residues. Looked up from germline, CDR1 is SGHNT and CDR2 is YYREEE (reference sequence). DNA for the CDR3: TGTGCCAGCAGCCTTAGCGGGGGGGCCGGAGATACGCAGTATTTT. Translating it yields CASSLSGGAGDTQYF.

This clonotype has a count of ten or more. V gene TRBV12-3 or TRBV12-4 combines with J gene TRBJ1-5, with a possible D match to TRBD1 (5 bases). Trimming removed 1 base from V and 2 bases from J, with 12 bases in between. This CDR3 spans 16 amino acids. The CDR3 protein is CASSLGRGDRNQPQHF. The DNA for the CDR3 is TGTGCCAGCAGTTTAGGTCGCGGGGACCGCAATCAGCCCCAGCATTTT.

This clonotype was detected many times. CDR3 region: CSARDRVTYGYTF. CDR3 DNA: TGCAGTGCTAGGGACAGGGTTACCTATGGCTACACCTTC. The rearrangement joins TRBV20-1 to TRBJ1-2; 8 nucleotides align to TRBD1. V gave up 3 bases and J gave up 4 bases; unmatched junction bases: 4. Per the germline V gene, CDR1 is DFQATT and CDR2 is SNEGSKA (reference sequence). The CDR3 spans 13 residues.

The chain carries TRBV28 and TRBJ1-2, with unresolved D. Germline CDR1 reads MDHEN; CDR2 reads SYDVKM. The CDR3 is made up of 12 amino acids. V was shortened by 1 base and J by 7 bases, with 7 bases between the two germline ends. The CDR3 sequence is CASSLYALGYTF. The CDR3 coding sequence is TGTGCCAGCAGTTTATACGCACTTGGCTACACCTTC.

This clonotype was observed many times. This chain links TRBV27 with TRBJ2-3; TRBD2 aligns across 11 bases. V lost 4 bases, J lost 7 bases, and 7 bases stayed unmatched. From germline, CDR1 is MNHEY and CDR2 SMNVEV (reference sequence). The CDR3 has 15 amino acids. The chain's CDR3 is CASSSQTSGVHTQYF. The CDR3 coding sequence is TGTGCCAGCAGTTCCCAGACTAGCGGGGTACATACGCAGTATTTT.

This clonotype was counted between two and nine times. V usage is TRBV20-1 and J usage is TRBJ1-4; D might be TRBD1 (6 bases). Trimming stripped 5 bases from V and 4 bases from J, with 14 bases between. Per germline, CDR1 DFQATT and CDR2 SNEGSKA (reference sequence). CDR3 size: 14 residues. This chain's CDR3 is CSALMGGLNEKLFF. The CDR3 nucleotides read TGCAGTGCTCTAATGGGGGGGCTTAATGAAAAACTGTTTTTT.

This clonotype was counted between two and nine times. The chain uses TRBV28 and TRBJ1-1, with D unresolved. CDR3 length equals 14 residues. Germline V gives CDR1 MDHEN, CDR2 SYDVKM. V lost 10 bases to trimming and J lost 0 bases, with 15 bases between them. As DNA, the CDR3 is TGTGCCATCAACTCGGAGGGCCTGAACACTGAAGCTTTCTTT. Amino acids: CAINSEGLNTEAFF.

In this sample, this clonotype turned up a few times. The chain joins TRBV3-1 to TRBJ2-2; 7 bases match TRBD2. Trimming removed 4 bases from V and 4 bases from J; junction bases left unmatched: 9. The CDR3 consists of 16 residues. Germline values: CDR1 LGHDT, CDR2 YNNKEL (reference sequence). The DNA for the CDR3 is TGTGCCAGCAGCCCCCACGGGGGGAAGAGCACCGGGGAGCTGTTTTTT. Translating gives CASSPHGGKSTGELFF.